The following is a T cell receptor beta chain sequence with its context. The data belong to a study of blood T cell repertoires in COVID-19. Study-level background: Sites in the United States, Italy and Spain provided acute and convalescent COVID-19 samples.

J gave up 3 bases and V 2 bases, and 5 bases lay outside the gene matches. The CDR3 runs 15 residues. Per the germline V gene, CDR1 is SGHTS and CDR2 is YDEGEE. Clones were read by immunoSEQ multiplex PCR, and TCRdb kept only the in-frame ones, dropping some. The sample includes 150,000 to 200,000 clones, about 85% seen only once; the top ten take roughly 2.2%. J is TRBJ2-3 and V is TRBV5-8; 8 nucleotides match TRBD2. Sequenced: peripheral blood. The sequence was obtained from an older man with active or convalescent COVID-19. For the CDR3, the DNA is TGTGCCAGCAGCTTTGAGCGGGGGCGTACAGATACGCAGTATTTT. It encodes CASSFERGRTDTQYF.